Sequencing of this T cell receptor (beta chain) was carried out in a study of response to subunit inactivated influenza vaccine. This clonotype came up many times. TCRdb fed the RT-PCR reads into MiXCR, producing one record per CDR3 protein. The sample yields around 580,000 distinct CDR3 sequences, 10% to 15% seen once. The sequencing here drew on PBMCs from blood, taken on the day of vaccination. The TCR was taken from a man in his forties or fifties who received an inactivated influenza vaccine.

CDR3 protein: CASSFLSTGSTDTQYF. The CDR3 DNA sequence: TGTGCCAGCAGCTTCCTCTCGACAGGGAGCACAGATACGCAGTATTTT. The rearrangement joins TRBV7-2 to TRBJ2-3; 7 nucleotides agree with TRBD1. The germline CDR1 and CDR2 sequences are SGHTA and FQGNSA. V shed 3 bases, J shed 0 bases, and the junction held 6 bases outside the gene matches. CDR3 length: 16 amino acids.